Listed here are 15 T cell receptor beta chains from one sample, sequenced in a study of CD8 T cells in ankylosing spondylitis. Notes on the study in general: Typical of ankylosing spondylitis blood, it appeared, was a TCR beta motif of seven to nine highly homologous variants.

One entry per CDR3 protein, called by TCRdb with MiXCR from the 5' RACE reads. The sample shows more than 250,000 distinct CDR3 sequences, 8% of them seen only once. No antigens are known for them. The sample comprised blood, either unsorted or a sorted T cell fraction (not recorded which). The receptors originated from a male donor with ankylosing spondylitis.

This clonotype occurred a few times. The J gene is TRBJ2-2, the V gene TRBV4-3; 8 bases align to TRBD2. This CDR3 has 18 residues. With 0 bases clipped from V and 5 bases from J, the junction kept 11 bases outside the gene matches. Germline assignment: CDR1 LGHNA and CDR2 YSLEER. CDR3 sequence (DNA): TGCGCCAGCAGCCAAGATAGGGTAGGCGGGAGGAGGACCGGGGAGCTGTTTTTT. Protein sequence: CASSQDRVGGRRTGELFF.

This chain joins TRBV5-1 and TRBJ2-7; the D gene is possibly TRBD1 (5 bases). Trimming left V 4 bases short and J 4 bases short, with 12 bases between. The CDR3 is made up of 13 amino acids. The germline V gene has CDR1 SGHRS and CDR2 YFSETQ. This chain's CDR3 is CASSDDRSYEQYF. CDR3 bases: TGCGCCAGCAGCGACGACAGATCATACGAGCAGTACTTC.

J is TRBJ1-4 and V is TRBV7-6, with D tentatively TRBD1 (6 bases). Germline assignment: CDR1 SGHVS and CDR2 FNYEAQ. The CDR3 is 14 residues long. Deletions cut 5 bases from V and 7 bases from J, with 14 bases between. CDR3 sequence reads: CASSQGGVGEKLFF. CDR3 in DNA: TGTGCCAGCAGCCAAGGGGGGGTTGGTGAAAAACTGTTTTTT.

This clonotype came up many times. The chain is built from TRBV4-3 and TRBJ2-2; tentatively, D is TRBD2 (6 bases). Trimming cost V 1 base and J 6 bases, with 15 bases left between them. Germline CDR1 is LGHNA and CDR2 is YSLEER. The CDR3 totals 16 residues. The DNA for the CDR3 is TGCGCCAGCAGCCAAGGGGCAGGGAGGATTGCCGGGGAGCTGTTTTTT. This sequence encodes CASSQGAGRIAGELFF.

This clonotype was observed a few times. The chain uses TRBV29-1 and TRBJ2-6, with TRBD2 as a possible D gene (6 bases). The CDR3 loop spans 16 amino acids. CDR1 is SQVTM, CDR2 ANQGSEA, per germline. Trimming cost V 6 bases and J 2 bases, with 17 bases left between them. The CDR3 here is CSVLSSRRAGANVLTF. The CDR3 nucleotides read TGCAGCGTCCTTAGCTCTCGGAGGGCTGGGGCCAACGTCCTGACTTTC.

V usage is TRBV11-2 and J usage is TRBJ2-2, with D uncertain. Germline CDR1 reads SGHAT; CDR2 reads FQNNGV. Trimming took 0 bases from V and 4 from J, leaving 9 bases between them. The CDR3 spans 15 residues. In DNA, the CDR3 is TGTGCCAGCAGCTTAGATGGAGTGGGCACCGGGGAGCTGTTTTTT. It specifies CASSLDGVGTGELFF.

This clonotype appeared many times. The chain is built from TRBV7-9 and TRBJ2-7, with D uncertain. Trimming cost V 0 bases and J 0 bases, with 6 bases left between them. The germline V gene has CDR1 SEHNR and CDR2 FQNEAQ (reference sequence). The CDR3 is 14 residues long. The CDR3 nucleotides are TGTGCCAGCAGCTTAGCCCCTAGCTCCTACGAGCAGTACTTC. As protein: CASSLAPSSYEQYF.

In this sample, this clonotype turned up a few times. This chain joins TRBV27 and TRBJ1-1; D is uncertain. This CDR3 region has 11 residues. Germline CDR1 reads MNHEY; CDR2 reads SMNVEV (reference sequence). V lost 3 bases to trimming and J lost 8 bases, with 7 bases between them. CDR3 in amino acids: CASSLFGEAFF. The CDR3 DNA reads TGTGCCAGCAGTTTGTTCGGGGAAGCTTTCTTT.

This clonotype was seen more than once but under ten times. The CDR3 reads CASSLAFPDTQYF. CDR3 bases: TGTGCCAGCAGCTTAGCCTTTCCAGATACGCAGTATTTT. This chain connects TRBV7-2 to TRBJ2-3; D is unresolved. The CDR3 runs 13 residues. Trimming removed 0 bases from V and 4 bases from J, with 5 bases in between. CDR1 is SGHTA, CDR2 FQGNSA, per germline.

There are many counts of this clonotype. The chain uses TRBV3-1 and TRBJ2-7, with D maybe TRBD2 (6 bases). The germline V gene encodes CDR1 LGHDT and CDR2 YNNKEL (reference sequence). The CDR3 totals 16 residues. V was trimmed by 1 base and J by 7 bases, leaving 20 bases between them. The DNA for the CDR3 is TGTGCCAGCAGCCAAGTGGTAGCGGCCTGGACGTATGAGCAGTACTTC. It yields the protein CASSQVVAAWTYEQYF.

This clonotype is a singleton in its sample. The chain is built from TRBV9 and TRBJ1-2, with 7 bases fitting TRBD1. CDR3 size: 14 residues. Germline V CDR1 and CDR2: SGDLS, YYNGEE. The ends lost 3 bases at V and 6 bases at J; junction bases unmatched: 8. The CDR3 protein is CASSELQGSHGYTF. CDR3 bases: TGTGCCAGCAGCGAATTACAGGGGAGCCATGGCTACACCTTC.

This clonotype was detected ten times or more. The rearrangement uses TRBV20-1 and TRBJ1-5; D remains unclear. The CDR3 length is 13 residues. V lost 1 base and J lost 5, with 9 bases in between. Germline CDR1 is DFQATT and CDR2 is SNEGSKA (reference sequence). The CDR3 sequence is CSARAYRHQPQHF. CDR3 nucleotides: TGCAGTGCTAGAGCTTACAGACATCAGCCCCAGCATTTT.

This clonotype was recorded a few times. The chain is built from TRBV7-9 and TRBJ2-3; 7 positions agree with TRBD2. Germline V gene data show CDR1 as SEHNR and CDR2 as FQNEAQ (reference sequence). This CDR3 comprises 17 residues. The V and J ends lost 3 bases and 0 bases, in that order; junction bases with no gene match: 9. This CDR3 reads CASSFPRSGVSTDTQYF. The CDR3 coding sequence is TGTGCCAGCAGCTTCCCGAGGAGCGGGGTTAGCACAGATACGCAGTATTTT.

This clonotype has just a few counts. This chain links TRBV7-3 with TRBJ2-5, with 7 bases lining up with TRBD1. CDR3 length equals 13 residues. V dropped 3 bases and J dropped 4; count of bases not matched to a gene: 2. Germline CDR1 SGHTA, CDR2 FQGTGA. The CDR3 nucleotides are TGTGCCAGCAGCTTTACAGGGGTAGAGACCCAGTACTTC. The encoded protein is CASSFTGVETQYF.

The J gene is TRBJ2-3, the V gene TRBV11-3; D is tentatively TRBD1 or TRBD2 (5 bases each). Germline lookup yields CDR1 SGHNT and CDR2 YENEEA. V was clipped by 5 bases and J by 1 base, with 10 bases between them. The CDR3 contains 14 residues. In nucleotides, the CDR3 is TGTGCCAGCAGCCACGGGGCAGGCACAGATACGCAGTATTTT. Its translation is CASSHGAGTDTQYF. Full variable domain (remainder filled in from reference TRBV11-3 and TRBJ2-3): EAGVVQSPRYKIIEKKQPVAFWCNPISGHNTLYWYLQNLGQGPELLIRYENEEAVDDSQLPKDRFSAERLKGVDSTLKIQPAELGDSAVYLCASSHGAGTDTQYFGPGTRLTVL.